A selection of T cell receptor beta chains follows, all from one sample in a study of T-cell memory formation after mild COVID-19. TCRdb ran MiXCR on the 5' RACE reads and lists one entry per CDR3 protein. The data show about 540,000 distinct CDR3 sequences, with roughly 22% seen just once and approximately 12% held by the top ten. Specimen: PBMCs or a T cell subset sorted from them (not recorded which). The receptors derive from an adult woman who had mild COVID-19 (a few samples of this study predate the infection). Cell type and time point are not known. Both conserved end residues are part of each CDR3. The D gene is left open where the match is weak. Rows give clone size only sometimes, using once, few, many, or a class for an expanded clone.

size: few
D: .
V: TRBV12-3/TRBV12-4
J: TRBJ1-3
DNA: TGTGCCAGCATCCCGACAGGTGGCACTGGAAACACCATATATTTT
CDR3: CASIPTGGTGNTIYF

size: few
D: .
V: TRBV4-1
J: TRBJ2-1
DNA: TGCGCCAGCAGCGATAGGCCGTTGAATGAGCAGTTCTTC
CDR3: CASSDRPLNEQFF

size: few
D: .
V: TRBV4-1
J: TRBJ2-1
DNA: TGCGCCAGCAGCCAACCCGCGGGGTTAGCGGCTAGCTCCTACAATGAGCAGTTCTTC
CDR3: CASSQPAGLAASSYNEQFF

size: few
D: .
V: TRBV20-1
J: TRBJ2-7
DNA: TGCAGTGCCTCGCTAGGGTACGAGCAGTACTTC
CDR3: CSASLGYEQYF

size: .
D: TRBD1
V: TRBV7-8
J: TRBJ1-2
DNA: TGTGCCAGCAGCTTAGAAGCGAGACAGGGGAACTATGGCTACACCTTC
CDR3: CASSLEARQGNYGYTF

size: .
D: .
V: TRBV12-3/TRBV12-4
J: TRBJ2-1
DNA: TGTGCCAGCAGAACGGTATCCACTAGCAATGAGCAGTTCTTC
CDR3: CASRTVSTSNEQFF

size: .
D: .
V: TRBV7-3
J: TRBJ2-1
DNA: TGTGCCAGCAGCTTAACGTCGGAGGGGGGGCACAATGAGCAGTTCTTC
CDR3: CASSLTSEGGHNEQFF

size: .
D: TRBD1
V: TRBV12-3/TRBV12-4
J: TRBJ2-3
DNA: TGTGCCAGCAATATCGGGACAGCGCGCACAGATACGCAGTATTTT
CDR3: CASNIGTARTDTQYF

size: .
D: .
V: TRBV27
J: TRBJ1-1
DNA: TGTGCCAGCAGCACCCTATGGCAGGGTGGGAACACTGAAGCTTTCTTT
CDR3: CASSTLWQGGNTEAFF

size: few
D: TRBD2
V: TRBV18
J: TRBJ2-1
DNA: TGTGCCAGCTCACCACCCTCTAGCGGGGACAATGAGCAGTTCTTC
CDR3: CASSPPSSGDNEQFF

size: .
D: .
V: TRBV9
J: TRBJ2-2
DNA: TGTGCCAGCAGCGTAGCTCCCGGGGAGCTGTTTTTT
CDR3: CASSVAPGELFF

size: .
D: .
V: TRBV5-6
J: TRBJ2-3
DNA: TGTGCCAGCAGCTCCCCGGGACGCCCCCATGAGGATACGCAGTATTTT
CDR3: CASSSPGRPHEDTQYF

size: many
D: .
V: TRBV7-3
J: TRBJ2-7
DNA: TGTGCCAGCAGCTTAGGCGTTGGTTCCTACGAGCAGTACTTC
CDR3: CASSLGVGSYEQYF

size: few
D: .
V: TRBV7-2
J: TRBJ2-7
DNA: TGTGCCAGCAGCCCAGCGGTAGAGCAGTACTTC
CDR3: CASSPAVEQYF

size: few
D: TRBD1
V: TRBV12-3/TRBV12-4
J: TRBJ1-6
DNA: TGTGCCAGCAGTTCGGGACAGCCTAATTCACCCCTCCACTTT
CDR3: CASSSGQPNSPLHF

size: .
D: TRBD1
V: TRBV5-1
J: TRBJ1-1
DNA: TGCGCCAGCAGCTTGGCGGCGGGATCAGGGGGCACTGAAGCTTTCTTT
CDR3: CASSLAAGSGGTEAFF

size: .
D: .
V: TRBV7-3
J: TRBJ2-1
DNA: TGTGCCAGCAGCCCCCAGGGTGCGGACAATGAGCAGTTCTTC
CDR3: CASSPQGADNEQFF